This T cell receptor beta chain derives from a study of lymphopenia after photon versus proton radiotherapy. Trimming pared 2 bases from V and 6 bases from J, leaving 14 bases between. The CDR3 sequence is 14 residues long. Germline V CDR1 and CDR2: MNHEY, SMNVEV (reference sequence). With respect to this clone: Its antigen remains unknown.

General study results and limits: Better survival with proton therapy was suggested as possible, not demonstrated. Proton therapy kept repertoires fairly stable, unlike photons, which gained effector/memory cells. After lymphocyte nadir, photon-treated repertoires showed oligoclonal expansion, especially CD8+ Temra. A bigger post-nadir fall in TCR diversity correlated inversely with survival time in deceased patients.

Libraries were prepared by immunoSEQ multiplex PCR; TCRdb keeps only in-frame clonotypes and omits some of them. The data hold 65,000 or so clones, with roughly 90% observed a single time. The genes are TRBV27 and TRBJ2-7; D might be TRBD2 (5 bases). This material consisted of peripheral blood, taken from a patient treated with proton-based radiotherapy. The receptor's source is an older man with esophageal cancer. The DNA for the CDR3 is TGTGCCAGCAGTTTAGCCCCGGGGAGTAGCGAGCAGTACTTC. This sequence encodes CASSLAPGSSEQYF.